Listed below are T cell receptor beta chains from one sample, sequenced in a study of T cell repertoires in cytomegalovirus infection. TCRdb independently ran MiXCR on the reads; one entry per CDR3 protein. This sample yields fewer than 700,000 distinct CDR3 sequences, of which roughly a quarter are seen a single time; 6.5% to 10% belongs to the top ten. Specimen: CD8+ T cells from PBMCs. The receptors here all came from a human donor in good health (CMV status not recorded). Some clones in this sample may be carry-over from other donors' samples. CDR3s include the opening cysteine and the closing phenylalanine or tryptophan. Each record gives: CDR3 DNA, CDR3 protein, J gene, clone size, V gene, D gene, CDR3 length. A D gene is named only where the DNA matches it firmly. Size is omitted from some rows. Given values are once, few, many or a class for expanded clones.

CDR3 DNA: TGTGCCAGCAGTACGCGGGGCGAGGGCTATGGCTACACCTTC
CDR3 protein: CASSTRGEGYGYTF
J gene: TRBJ1-2
clone size: .
V gene: TRBV28
D gene: .
CDR3 length: 14

CDR3 DNA: TGCAGCGTTACCCGCCCGAACACCGGGGAGCTGTTTTTT
CDR3 protein: CSVTRPNTGELFF
J gene: TRBJ2-2
clone size: few
V gene: TRBV29-1
D gene: .
CDR3 length: 13

CDR3 DNA: TGTGCCAGCAGTGCACGGGACAGGGGGGTGGTCAACACTGAAGCTTTCTTT
CDR3 protein: CASSARDRGVVNTEAFF
J gene: TRBJ1-1
clone size: few
V gene: TRBV27
D gene: TRBD1
CDR3 length: 17

CDR3 DNA: TGTGCCACCAGCGCCCGGGACAGACGCTACGAGCAGTACTTC
CDR3 protein: CATSARDRRYEQYF
J gene: TRBJ2-7
clone size: few
V gene: TRBV15
D gene: TRBD1
CDR3 length: 14

CDR3 DNA: TGTGCCACCAGCAGAGATATCCAATCCTGGGACCTTAGCAATCAGCCCCAGCATTTT
CDR3 protein: CATSRDIQSWDLSNQPQHF
J gene: TRBJ1-5
clone size: few
V gene: TRBV15
D gene: .
CDR3 length: 19

CDR3 DNA: TGTGCCAGCAGCTCCCGGGGAGCGAACACCGGGGAGCTGCTTTTT
CDR3 protein: CASSSRGANTGELLF
J gene: TRBJ2-2
clone size: .
V gene: TRBV7-2
D gene: .
CDR3 length: 15

CDR3 DNA: TGTGCCAGCAGTTTTCGGGGTTTTCTGGATGGCTACACCTTC
CDR3 protein: CASSFRGFLDGYTF
J gene: TRBJ1-2
clone size: few
V gene: TRBV28
D gene: .
CDR3 length: 14

CDR3 DNA: TGTGCCAGCACCTTCGCGGGACCTGGAAACACCATATATTTT
CDR3 protein: CASTFAGPGNTIYF
J gene: TRBJ1-3
clone size: few
V gene: TRBV5-6
D gene: .
CDR3 length: 14

CDR3 DNA: TGTGCCAGCACCGATTTGCGGGGGGACTACAATGAGCAGTTCTTC
CDR3 protein: CASTDLRGDYNEQFF
J gene: TRBJ2-1
clone size: many
V gene: TRBV7-2
D gene: TRBD2
CDR3 length: 15

CDR3 DNA: TGTGCCAGCAGCTTAGCAGGGATCACCTACGAGCAGTACTTC
CDR3 protein: CASSLAGITYEQYF
J gene: TRBJ2-7
clone size: many
V gene: TRBV7-2
D gene: .
CDR3 length: 14

CDR3 DNA: TGCAGCGTTGAAGGCAGGGTCTATGGCTACACCTTC
CDR3 protein: CSVEGRVYGYTF
J gene: TRBJ1-2
clone size: few
V gene: TRBV29-1
D gene: .
CDR3 length: 12

CDR3 DNA: TGTGCCAGCAGCTCGTTCAGCGGGACAGATACGCAGTATTTT
CDR3 protein: CASSSFSGTDTQYF
J gene: TRBJ2-3
clone size: .
V gene: TRBV7-8
D gene: .
CDR3 length: 14

CDR3 DNA: TGTGCCAGCAGGGACAGCGATGAAAACATTCAGTACTTC
CDR3 protein: CASRDSDENIQYF
J gene: TRBJ2-4
clone size: few
V gene: TRBV12-3/TRBV12-4
D gene: .
CDR3 length: 13

CDR3 DNA: TGTGCCAGTAGTCCTCTAATGGGCAGGCAATATGGCTACACCTTC
CDR3 protein: CASSPLMGRQYGYTF
J gene: TRBJ1-2
clone size: .
V gene: TRBV19
D gene: .
CDR3 length: 15

CDR3 DNA: TGCGCCAGCGTCCTGGGACAGGGAGGCGCCTACGAGCAGTACTTC
CDR3 protein: CASVLGQGGAYEQYF
J gene: TRBJ2-7
clone size: .
V gene: TRBV5-1
D gene: TRBD1
CDR3 length: 15

CDR3 DNA: TGTGCCAGCAGCCCCCCTGGAGCGGGGGCTTACAATGAGCAGTTCTTC
CDR3 protein: CASSPPGAGAYNEQFF
J gene: TRBJ2-1
clone size: many
V gene: TRBV7-6
D gene: TRBD2
CDR3 length: 16

CDR3 DNA: TGTGCCAGCAGAAAAGCCGGCAGGGGGGGGCCTGTAGAAGAGACCCAGTACTTC
CDR3 protein: CASRKAGRGGPVEETQYF
J gene: TRBJ2-5
clone size: many
V gene: TRBV6-1
D gene: .
CDR3 length: 18

CDR3 DNA: TGTGCCTCTACTAGCGGGGGAGAGACCCAGTACTTC
CDR3 protein: CASTSGGETQYF
J gene: TRBJ2-5
clone size: many
V gene: TRBV6-1
D gene: TRBD2
CDR3 length: 12

CDR3 DNA: TGTGCCAGCAGTTACTCGGAGGCTAGCTTCGACAATGAGCAGTTCTTC
CDR3 protein: CASSYSEASFDNEQFF
J gene: TRBJ2-1
clone size: .
V gene: TRBV6-5
D gene: .
CDR3 length: 16

CDR3 DNA: TGCAGCGTTGAAGGCCCGGGAGGTCAGTACAATGAGCAGTTCTTC
CDR3 protein: CSVEGPGGQYNEQFF
J gene: TRBJ2-1
clone size: .
V gene: TRBV29-1
D gene: TRBD2
CDR3 length: 15

CDR3 DNA: TGCAGCGCTATGGACAGCGAGAACTACGAGCAGTACTTC
CDR3 protein: CSAMDSENYEQYF
J gene: TRBJ2-7
clone size: .
V gene: TRBV29-1
D gene: .
CDR3 length: 13

CDR3 DNA: TGCAGCGTTGTTGGGGGATGGGGCACAGATACGCAGTATTTT
CDR3 protein: CSVVGGWGTDTQYF
J gene: TRBJ2-3
clone size: .
V gene: TRBV29-1
D gene: .
CDR3 length: 14

CDR3 DNA: TGTGCCAGCAGGACAGGGGCCAATGAGCAGTTCTTC
CDR3 protein: CASRTGANEQFF
J gene: TRBJ2-1
clone size: few
V gene: TRBV6-5
D gene: TRBD1
CDR3 length: 12

CDR3 DNA: TGTGCCATCAGTGAAGCGGGGGCTCTCACAGATACGCAGTATTTT
CDR3 protein: CAISEAGALTDTQYF
J gene: TRBJ2-3
clone size: few
V gene: TRBV10-3
D gene: TRBD2
CDR3 length: 15

CDR3 DNA: TGTGCCAGCAGCGGGGCCGCCGGGACAGGGGGCTTAAATTCACCCCTCCACTTT
CDR3 protein: CASSGAAGTGGLNSPLHF
J gene: TRBJ1-6
clone size: .
V gene: TRBV9
D gene: TRBD1
CDR3 length: 18

CDR3 DNA: TGTGCCATGGAGGACGGATCCTACAATGAGCAGTTCTTC
CDR3 protein: CAMEDGSYNEQFF
J gene: TRBJ2-1
clone size: many
V gene: TRBV7-9
D gene: .
CDR3 length: 13

CDR3 DNA: TGCAGTGCGGCCCGGGACGCAGGCTATAATTCACCCCTCCACTTT
CDR3 protein: CSAARDAGYNSPLHF
J gene: TRBJ1-6
clone size: .
V gene: TRBV20-1
D gene: .
CDR3 length: 15